This is a list of T cell receptor beta chains from one sample in a study of cytomegalovirus exposure and HLA in healthy donors. Sequencing was performed with immunoSEQ multiplex PCR; in TCRdb, only in-frame clones are kept and a portion is missing. The table records some 86,000 clones, around 71% of them present only once. Sequencing was performed on PBMCs. Receptors originate from a man aged 25-45 years in good health and CMV-seronegative. Both conserved end residues are part of each CDR3. D genes are given only for firm matches. Clone size is not always given. Where it is, it says once, few, many or a class for expanded clones.

d_gene: NA
j_gene: TRBJ2-7
len: 16
abundance: NA
v_gene: TRBV30
CDR3nt: TGTGCCTGGAGTGGCCCCAGGTTAACGATCTCCTACGAGCAGTACTTC
CDR3aa: CAWSGPRLTISYEQYF

d_gene: TRBD1
j_gene: TRBJ2-7
len: 16
abundance: NA
v_gene: TRBV27
CDR3nt: TGTGCCAGCAGTTCCTTCGACAGGGAGAGCCCCTACGAGCAGTACTTC
CDR3aa: CASSSFDRESPYEQYF

d_gene: NA
j_gene: TRBJ2-7
len: 14
abundance: NA
v_gene: TRBV4-1
CDR3nt: TGCGCCAGCAGCCACCACGAAGCCTCCTACGAGCAGTACTTC
CDR3aa: CASSHHEASYEQYF

d_gene: NA
j_gene: TRBJ1-5
len: 13
abundance: NA
v_gene: TRBV28
CDR3nt: TGTGCCAGCACGACAGACTCCAATCAGCCCCAGCATTTT
CDR3aa: CASTTDSNQPQHF

d_gene: TRBD1
j_gene: TRBJ2-7
len: 14
abundance: once
v_gene: TRBV11-3
CDR3nt: TGTGCCAGCAGCCGTGGACAGGACTCCTACGAGCAGTACTTC
CDR3aa: CASSRGQDSYEQYF

d_gene: TRBD1
j_gene: TRBJ1-5
len: 15
abundance: NA
v_gene: TRBV7-6
CDR3nt: TGTGCCAGCAGCGTAAATCAGGGGGAAAATCAGCCCCAGCATTTT
CDR3aa: CASSVNQGENQPQHF

d_gene: TRBD2
j_gene: TRBJ2-1
len: 15
abundance: NA
v_gene: TRBV30
CDR3nt: TGTGCCTGGAGCGTTACTAGCGGGGACTACAATGAGCAGTTCTTC
CDR3aa: CAWSVTSGDYNEQFF

d_gene: TRBD2
j_gene: TRBJ2-1
len: 15
abundance: NA
v_gene: TRBV7-8
CDR3nt: TGTGCCAGCAGCGCTGCGGGGGGCTCCTACAATGAGCAGTTCTTC
CDR3aa: CASSAAGGSYNEQFF

d_gene: TRBD1
j_gene: TRBJ1-1
len: 13
abundance: few
v_gene: TRBV7-9
CDR3nt: TGTGCCAGCAGGAGGGGGCCCATCACTGAAGCTTTCTTT
CDR3aa: CASRRGPITEAFF

d_gene: NA
j_gene: TRBJ2-7
len: 13
abundance: NA
v_gene: TRBV5-6
CDR3nt: TGTGCCAGCAGCTTCGGTTCTACCTACGAGCAGTACTTC
CDR3aa: CASSFGSTYEQYF

d_gene: NA
j_gene: TRBJ2-1
len: 13
abundance: NA
v_gene: TRBV19
CDR3nt: TGTGCCAGTAGGACGATGGAGAACAATGAGCAGTTCTTC
CDR3aa: CASRTMENNEQFF

d_gene: NA
j_gene: TRBJ2-1
len: 13
abundance: NA
v_gene: TRBV27
CDR3nt: TGTGCCACCGCGGGACTCCTATACAATGAGCAGTTCTTC
CDR3aa: CATAGLLYNEQFF

d_gene: NA
j_gene: TRBJ2-3
len: 15
abundance: NA
v_gene: TRBV7-9
CDR3nt: TGTGCCAGCAGCTTTCGGCGGGGTAGCACAGATACGCAGTATTTT
CDR3aa: CASSFRRGSTDTQYF

d_gene: NA
j_gene: TRBJ2-7
len: 12
abundance: NA
v_gene: TRBV7-9
CDR3nt: TGTGCCAGCAGCCGCTCCGGGGGCGAGCAGTACTTC
CDR3aa: CASSRSGGEQYF

d_gene: NA
j_gene: TRBJ2-7
len: 11
abundance: NA
v_gene: TRBV20-1
CDR3nt: TGCAGTGCTACGGGTTCCTACGAGCAGTACTTC
CDR3aa: CSATGSYEQYF

d_gene: TRBD2
j_gene: TRBJ2-2
len: 15
abundance: NA
v_gene: TRBV6-5
CDR3nt: TGTGCCAGCAGCCGGGAGGGGCGGGTCACCGGGGAGCTGTTTTTT
CDR3aa: CASSREGRVTGELFF

d_gene: TRBD1
j_gene: TRBJ1-5
len: 14
abundance: NA
v_gene: TRBV5-6
CDR3nt: TGTGCCAGCAGCAAGACAGGGGTGAATCAGCCCCAGCATTTT
CDR3aa: CASSKTGVNQPQHF

d_gene: NA
j_gene: TRBJ1-1
len: 15
abundance: few
v_gene: TRBV9
CDR3nt: TGTGCCAGCAGCGAAACGGGTATTTGGAACACTGAAGCTTTCTTT
CDR3aa: CASSETGIWNTEAFF

d_gene: TRBD2
j_gene: TRBJ2-7
len: 15
abundance: once
v_gene: TRBV18
CDR3nt: TGTGCCAGCTCACCGTCGGGACTAGCGGGGTACGAGCAGTACTTC
CDR3aa: CASSPSGLAGYEQYF

d_gene: TRBD1
j_gene: TRBJ2-5
len: 13
abundance: NA
v_gene: TRBV6-5
CDR3nt: TGTGCCAGCAGTCGGGACAGGGGGGAGACCCAGTACTTC
CDR3aa: CASSRDRGETQYF

d_gene: TRBD2
j_gene: TRBJ2-1
len: 14
abundance: few
v_gene: TRBV28
CDR3nt: TGTGCCACAGTCTCCGGGACTAGTTATCTTGAGCAGTTCTTC
CDR3aa: CATVSGTSYLEQFF

d_gene: NA
j_gene: TRBJ2-1
len: 16
abundance: NA
v_gene: TRBV7-3
CDR3nt: TGTGCCAGCAGCTTAAATTCCCCTAGTTCCTCGGGGGAGCAGTTCTTC
CDR3aa: CASSLNSPSSSGEQFF

d_gene: TRBD1
j_gene: TRBJ1-1
len: 14
abundance: NA
v_gene: TRBV5-1
CDR3nt: TGCGCCAGCAGAAAGGGACAGGTGAACACTGAAGCTTTCTTT
CDR3aa: CASRKGQVNTEAFF

d_gene: NA
j_gene: TRBJ1-2
len: 13
abundance: NA
v_gene: TRBV27
CDR3nt: TGTGCCAGCAGTTTTCGCGGAGGCGAGGGCTACACCTTC
CDR3aa: CASSFRGGEGYTF

d_gene: TRBD2
j_gene: TRBJ2-5
len: 15
abundance: NA
v_gene: TRBV7-6
CDR3nt: TGTGCCAGCAGCTTAGGGACTAGCGCTCAAGAGACCCAGTACTTC
CDR3aa: CASSLGTSAQETQYF

d_gene: TRBD1
j_gene: TRBJ2-1
len: 15
abundance: NA
v_gene: TRBV29-1
CDR3nt: TGCAGCGCCACGTCCGGGACAGGCCTCTACAATGAGCAGTTCTTC
CDR3aa: CSATSGTGLYNEQFF

d_gene: NA
j_gene: TRBJ2-2
len: 16
abundance: NA
v_gene: TRBV5-4
CDR3nt: TGTGCCAGCAGCCCCCTGGGGGACTCGAACACCGGGGAGCTGTTTTTT
CDR3aa: CASSPLGDSNTGELFF

d_gene: NA
j_gene: TRBJ1-1
len: 15
abundance: NA
v_gene: TRBV18
CDR3nt: TGTGCCAGCTCTTACAAGGAGTTAACGAACACTGAAGCTTTCTTT
CDR3aa: CASSYKELTNTEAFF

d_gene: NA
j_gene: TRBJ1-1
len: 13
abundance: NA
v_gene: TRBV6-1
CDR3nt: TGTGCCAGCAGTTCCAGACAGCTCACTGAAGCTTTCTTT
CDR3aa: CASSSRQLTEAFF

d_gene: NA
j_gene: TRBJ1-1
len: 16
abundance: NA
v_gene: TRBV19
CDR3nt: TGTGCCAGTAGTATAGGACGACAGAACTACAACACTGAAGCTTTCTTT
CDR3aa: CASSIGRQNYNTEAFF

d_gene: NA
j_gene: TRBJ2-3
len: 14
abundance: NA
v_gene: TRBV27
CDR3nt: TGTGCCAGCAGTTTATCGGACTTCACAGATACGCAGTATTTT
CDR3aa: CASSLSDFTDTQYF

d_gene: TRBD1
j_gene: TRBJ1-2
len: 15
abundance: few
v_gene: TRBV30
CDR3nt: TGTGCCTGGGGGGGAGGACAGGGGAGATGGTATGGCTACACCTTC
CDR3aa: CAWGGGQGRWYGYTF

d_gene: NA
j_gene: TRBJ2-3
len: 17
abundance: NA
v_gene: TRBV28
CDR3nt: TGTGCCAGCAGTTTAGCGGCTCGTCGGCCGAACACAGATACGCAGTATTTT
CDR3aa: CASSLAARRPNTDTQYF

d_gene: TRBD1
j_gene: TRBJ1-4
len: 15
abundance: NA
v_gene: TRBV7-9
CDR3nt: TGTGCCAGCAGCCCAAGACAGGGCAATAATGAAAAACTGTTTTTT
CDR3aa: CASSPRQGNNEKLFF

d_gene: TRBD1
j_gene: TRBJ2-3
len: 15
abundance: NA
v_gene: TRBV2
CDR3nt: TGTGCCAGCAGTAGACAGGGGGTTGGCACAGATACGCAGTATTTT
CDR3aa: CASSRQGVGTDTQYF

d_gene: NA
j_gene: TRBJ1-2
len: 13
abundance: once
v_gene: TRBV6-5
CDR3nt: TGTGCCAGCAGTTACTCGTGGCAGGGTGACTACACCTTC
CDR3aa: CASSYSWQGDYTF

d_gene: NA
j_gene: TRBJ2-2
len: 18
abundance: NA
v_gene: TRBV28
CDR3nt: TGTGCCACCATTTCGAGGGTGGTAGCAATCGGCTTTTCCGGGGAGCTGTTTTTT
CDR3aa: CATISRVVAIGFSGELFF

d_gene: TRBD1
j_gene: TRBJ2-3
len: 15
abundance: NA
v_gene: TRBV5-1
CDR3nt: TGCGCCAGCAGCATCGAGGGACAGCACACAGATACGCAGTATTTT
CDR3aa: CASSIEGQHTDTQYF

d_gene: NA
j_gene: TRBJ1-1
len: 11
abundance: few
v_gene: TRBV27
CDR3nt: TGTGCCAGCAGTGGCCCCACTGAAGCTTTCTTT
CDR3aa: CASSGPTEAFF

d_gene: TRBD1
j_gene: TRBJ2-3
len: 14
abundance: NA
v_gene: TRBV7-6
CDR3nt: TGTGCCAGCAGCTTAACGACAGGGTCAGATACGCAGTATTTT
CDR3aa: CASSLTTGSDTQYF

d_gene: NA
j_gene: TRBJ1-5
len: 15
abundance: NA
v_gene: TRBV12-5
CDR3nt: TGTGCTAGTGGTTTGGCACTGGCAGGGGATCAGCCCCAGCATTTT
CDR3aa: CASGLALAGDQPQHF

d_gene: NA
j_gene: TRBJ1-6
len: 17
abundance: NA
v_gene: TRBV10-3
CDR3nt: TGTGCCATCAGTGAGTCCGAGGGTCTCCTAGGAAATTCACCCCTCCACTTT
CDR3aa: CAISESEGLLGNSPLHF